The source of this T cell receptor beta chain is a study of cytomegalovirus exposure and HLA in healthy donors. Germline V gene data show CDR1 as SGHAT and CDR2 as FQNNGV. V lost 6 bases to trimming and J lost 5 bases, with 20 bases between them. This CDR3 is built from 15 residues. The donors were members of the validation cohort, which comprised about 120 subjects and was separate from the first cohort of 600 to 800 subjects. Profiling relied on immunoSEQ multiplex PCR, and the TCRdb table lists in-frame clones only, not all of them. The top ten clones hold approximately 9.2% of a sample with about 130,000 clones, roughly 89% of them seen once. Points on this clone: The antigen remains unidentified.

Study-wide results and caveats: Most TCR sequences proved rare, with some public TCRs found in many donors. Reported results showed that the classifier diagnosed cytomegalovirus status with high specificity and sensitivity. Associated with cytomegalovirus, according to the listing, were 150 to 200 TCR beta chains.

Sequencing was performed on PBMCs. The sequence derives from a young woman in good health and CMV-seropositive. The chain has TRBV11-2 and TRBJ2-7; D might be TRBD1 (5 bases). The CDR3 DNA reads as TGTGCCAGCAGGCGGCCAGGGCAAGGTTCCCACGAGCAGTACTTC. Translated: CASRRPGQGSHEQYF.